These 3 T cell receptor beta chains originate from one sample sequenced in a study of naive and memory T cell subsets. Two oligonucleotides, mixed equimolar, formed the beta constant-region primer covering TRBC1 and TRBC2. In TCRdb, the UMI-ligation and nested PCR reads were re-called with MiXCR into one record per CDR3 protein. The sample yields 25,000 to 30,000 distinct CDR3 sequences, over 8.5% seen once. The material sequenced was effector memory CD4+ T cells from blood. Subset meaning: effector memory, CD45RA- CD27-. Source of these receptors: a human donor in good health.

This clonotype has just a few counts. The J gene is TRBJ1-1, the V gene TRBV6-1, with 7 positions matching TRBD1. Germline values: CDR1 MNHNS, CDR2 SASEGT. The CDR3 is 14 residues long. Germline trimming cut 4 bases from V and 5 bases from J; bases unmatched to any gene: 7. The CDR3 spells CASSGPDRETEAFF. CDR3 DNA sequence: TGTGCCAGCAGTGGACCAGACAGGGAAACTGAAGCTTTCTTT.

For this clonotype: A read error may be the cause here, since a much bigger clone is one base away. This sequence joins TRBV10-2 and TRBJ1-5; a weak D match, TRBD1 (5 bases). There are 18 residues in the CDR3. Germline values: CDR1 WSHSY, CDR2 SAAADI. The CDR3: CASSEPRAKGYSNRPQHF. CDR3 DNA sequence: TGCGCCAGCAGTGAGCCGCGCGCGAAGGGGTATAGCAATCGGCCCCAGCATTTT.

This clonotype was seen ten or more times. The rearrangement links TRBV5-1 to TRBJ2-7; 9 positions agree with TRBD1. The CDR3 runs 16 residues. V gave up 1 base and J gave up 3 bases; unmatched junction bases: 8. From germline, CDR1 is SGHRS and CDR2 YFSETQ. CDR3 protein: CASSLSGTGIRYEQYF. The CDR3, as DNA: TGCGCCAGCAGCTTGTCCGGGACAGGGATCCGCTACGAGCAGTACTTC.